The rows below give T cell receptor beta chains drawn from one sample of a study of T cells expressing NK-cell markers. TCRdb re-called the 5' RACE reads and shows each CDR3 protein once, DNA omitted. Recorded for this sample: approximately 440,000 distinct CDR3 sequences. Sequenced sample: blood T cells: a sorted CD56 or NKG2C T cell subset, CD4+ or CD8+ T cells, or bulk PBMC T cells (not recorded which). The receptor set was obtained from a woman aged 45-65 years in good health. CDR3s include the opening cysteine and the closing phenylalanine or tryptophan. Fields, in order: V gene, J gene, CDR3 length, CDR3 protein.

TRBV4-2	TRBJ2-5	15	CASSQEIGDAETQYF
TRBV24-1	TRBJ1-2	13	CATSDLGTNGYTF
TRBV7-2	TRBJ2-2	14	CASSLGPETGELFF
TRBV27	TRBJ2-7	14	CASSFGTGVYEQYF
TRBV2	TRBJ1-5	13	CASRGEGGQPQHF
TRBV7-3	TRBJ1-3	14	CASSFGAGGNTIYF
TRBV24-1	TRBJ2-2	16	CATRRSGVAGTGELFF
TRBV30	TRBJ1-1	12	CAWRTGARGAFF
TRBV3-1	TRBJ1-1	14	CASSQDIGRIEAFF
TRBV5-1	TRBJ1-2	15	CASSWGTPTMVGYTF
TRBV14	TRBJ2-5	15	CASSQDLVVQETQYF
TRBV6-1	TRBJ2-1	15	CASWGTPSGRDEQFF
TRBV5-1	TRBJ2-1	13	CASSLVRDNEQFF
TRBV3-1	TRBJ2-1	16	CASSQDLPSGSNEQFF
TRBV2	TRBJ2-1	15	CASSPGGPGTDEQFF
TRBV15	TRBJ2-5	11	CATSGRGDQYF
TRBV11-2	TRBJ1-5	15	CASATGALGNQPQHF
TRBV11-3	TRBJ2-5	15	CASTAWDREQETQYF
TRBV14	TRBJ2-3	15	CASGRTSGITDTQYF
TRBV18	TRBJ2-2	13	CASSERGAGELFF
TRBV12-3/TRBV12-4	TRBJ1-5	15	CASSLSDKPNQPQHF
TRBV5-1	TRBJ2-1	14	CASSLDLDYNEQFF
TRBV10-3	TRBJ2-7	11	CAIRGLYEQYF
TRBV15	TRBJ2-3	17	CATSRGGLAGEGDTQYF
TRBV12-3/TRBV12-4	TRBJ2-1	16	CASSVIRGGSYNEQFF
TRBV27	TRBJ2-1	13	CASSSPNNNEQFF